This T cell receptor beta chain was found in a study of blood T cell repertoires in COVID-19. The overall study: There were acute and convalescent COVID-19 samples, and they came from the United States, Italy and Spain. T cells, B-cell-depleted T cells, or PBMCs provided the cDNA or gDNA that served as material.

Under the authors' procedure: Amplification of reference gene primers was used by the study to estimate nucleated cell counts. The method was immunoSEQ multiplex PCR; TCRdb's version includes in-frame clones alone and lacks a portion of them. The V and J calls and the clone size are those of that table, but D and trimming were determined from the DNA. This sample has roughly 140,000 clones; 80% to 90% occur once, and the top ten carry under 3.5%. V was trimmed by 0 bases and J by 0 bases, leaving 17 bases between them. CDR1 is LGHNA and CDR2 is YSLEER in the germline V gene. This CDR3 comprises 19 residues.

The material sequenced was peripheral blood. The V gene is TRBV4-3, the J gene TRBJ2-2; maybe TRBD2 (5 bases). The clonotype was recovered from a woman aged 55-69 years with active COVID-19. This chain's CDR3 is CASSQDSASRSSNTGELFF. DNA of the CDR3: TGCGCCAGCAGCCAAGATTCCGCTAGCCGATCGTCGAACACCGGGGAGCTGTTTTTT.